This T cell receptor (beta chain) was observed in a study of shared clonotypes between healthy human individuals (dated by TCRdb to 2018 to 2021). As for the study more broadly: The cohort included three men and a couple of women between 18 and 49 years of age. Between about 0.9 and 8.9 billion PBMCs per donor were obtained by leukapheresis. Per donor, three plates each were used for CD4 naive and CD4 memory, two for CD8 naive, and one for CD8 memory. Blood TCR repertoires of five healthy adults were deeply sequenced to estimate repertoire size and the extent of clonotype sharing between individuals. To increase sequencing depth and limit assay-specific biases, different laboratories used diverse techniques to prepare libraries and sequence TCR repertoires. Summary of the overall study and its limitations: Rarefaction of sorted-subset datasets indicated incomplete sequencing despite the large sequencing depth. Only blood was sampled, and tissue TCR repertoires likely differ from those in blood. The small number of donors limited the genetic and exposure-history diversity represented. Naive subsets generally had larger estimated clonotype richness than memory subsets did. Sharing across several donors was observed for around 4.8% of naive CD4, less than 4% of naive CD8, 2% to 2.5% of memory CD4, and about 0.4% of memory CD8 clonotypes. Based on pairwise subsampling, the degree of clonotype sharing among donors was expected to be affected by sequencing depth. Compared with non-shared clonotypes, the clonotypes found in all four sorted-subset donors had higher generation probabilities.

CD8 naive samples were obtained by positive selection for CCR7 among CD45RO-negative cells, yielding a CD45RA+CCR7+ population from which TemRA cells were excluded. Healthy HIV-negative adults with no recently reported acute infections or vaccinations were included as donors. All donors were Caucasian adults living in Nashville, Tennessee, USA. After blood collection by leukapheresis, PBMCs were isolated using Ficoll-Histopaque density gradient centrifugation and then cryopreserved in the vapor phase of liquid nitrogen. Analytical flow cytometry was used to check the purity and quantity of each magnetically sorted T cell population. Genomic DNA was isolated from every sorted fraction and measured by UV absorbance on a Nanodrop 2000c. Using the deep immunoSEQ assay, multiplex PCR amplified TCR CDR3 regions from genomic DNA. Extracted genomic DNA from each cell subset was spread evenly across all wells of several immunoSEQ 96-well plates, with each plate serving as a replicate. For sorted subsets, roughly 200 ng of genomic DNA, equivalent to around 29,000 T cell genomes, went into each replicate PCR. The purified libraries were quantified using a Qubit 3.0 fluorometer, sized with a Bioanalyzer 2100, and then quantified again using the KAPA Library Quantification kit. Every immunoSEQ 96-well plate was sequenced on a separate single-read 150-cycle Illumina NextSeq 550 flow cell. In the original analysis: The immunoSEQ output contained only junctional sequences without quality scores, so filtering could not match that applied to full-length reads. To assign V/J genes and CDR3, sequences were annotated using PyIR, a Python wrapper for IgBLAST v1.9, with IMGT germline references. Reads were filtered out if the reads had weak V/J assignments (E-value above 1e-6), no CDR3, stop codons, out-of-frame junctions, or ambiguous translated residues. V3J clonotypes were defined by identical inferred V gene, J gene, and CDR3 amino acid sequence. To compute the percentage overlap between repertoires, the number of shared unique clonotypes was divided by the size of the smaller repertoire. RTK rarefaction, the Chao1 estimator, and Recon v2.1 estimates of unobserved clonotypes were used to assess repertoire richness. OLGA was used to compute generation probabilities for all TCRbeta clonotypes that the gDNA method yielded from a few donors. TCRdb limited this immuneACCESS table to in-frame rearrangements with V and J called. A share of clones is missing; checked studies link under half to unresolved V genes, and the rest is unexplained. Clonal size and the V and J genes are those of that table, whereas D and trimming came from the DNA. The sample records about 2 million clones, about 94% of which are singletons. The ten largest clones capture approximately 1.2% of the sample.

Points on this clone: Its antigen remains unidentified. It has no much larger one-base neighbor in the sample; base qualities were not kept.

This TCR derives from a man between 18 and 35 years old in good health. Sequenced: naive CD8+ T cells sorted from blood. The sample's cell subset or site label is to be understood as: CD45RA+CCR7+.

The DNA reads as follows: TGTGCCAGCAGCCTAACGACAGATCACGAGCAGTACTTC. The translation is CASSLTTDHEQYF. Recombination joined TRBV5-4 with TRBJ2-7; a tentative D match to TRBD1 spans 5 bases. Inclusive of the bounding cysteine and phenylalanine, the CDR3 is 13 residues long. Only the CDR3 DNA is retained, 39 bases long and in frame from the first base. CDR1 and CDR2 are read off the germline V gene (reference sequence) as SGHNT and YYREEE. The V end loses 4 bases and the J end loses 5 bases, and a stretch of 13 bases separates them.